Sequencing of this T cell receptor beta chain was carried out in a study of CD8+CD57+ T cells in acquired aplastic anemia. Before being chosen for sequencing, patients had shown CD8+CD57+ cell expansion by flow cytometry. For this clonotype: No antigen is known for it.

The template used for profiling TCR beta VDJ and CDR3 was genomic DNA. TCRdb itself ran the reads through MiXCR, one entry per CDR3 protein. Of roughly 240,000 distinct CDR3 sequences listed, more than 45% are singletons. General observations from the study: Controls did not differ significantly from patients in CD8+ Simpson's diversity.

This CDR3 spans 17 amino acids. Trimming cost V 4 bases and J 4 bases, with 19 bases left between them. The germline gives CDR1 SEHNR, CDR2 FQNEAQ (reference sequence). The clonotype comes from a human donor with aplastic anemia. The rearrangement uses TRBV7-9 and TRBJ2-2, with D tentatively TRBD1 (6 bases). The specimen was sorted CD4+, CD8+, or CD8+CD57+ T cells (not recorded which) from PBMCs. CDR3 loop: CASSSEWGRRGTGELFF. For the CDR3, the DNA is TGTGCCAGCAGCTCAGAATGGGGGCGTCGGGGCACCGGGGAGCTGTTTTTT.